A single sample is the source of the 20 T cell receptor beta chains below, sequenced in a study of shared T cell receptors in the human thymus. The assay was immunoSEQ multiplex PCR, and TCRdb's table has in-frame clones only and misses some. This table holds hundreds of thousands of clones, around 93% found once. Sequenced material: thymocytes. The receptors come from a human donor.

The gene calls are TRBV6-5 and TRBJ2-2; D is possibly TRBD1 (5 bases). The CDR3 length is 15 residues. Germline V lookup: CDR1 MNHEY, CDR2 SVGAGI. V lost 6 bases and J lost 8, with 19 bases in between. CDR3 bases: TGTGCCAGCAGGGGGCCAGGGCGCTTCGTTGGGGAGCTGTTTTTT. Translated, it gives CASRGPGRFVGELFF.

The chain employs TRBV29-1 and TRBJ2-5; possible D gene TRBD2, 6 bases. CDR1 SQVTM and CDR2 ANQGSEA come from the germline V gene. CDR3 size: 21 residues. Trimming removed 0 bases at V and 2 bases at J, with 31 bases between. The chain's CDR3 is CSVEEQALSGSHPFSQETQYF. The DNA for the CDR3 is TGCAGCGTTGAAGAACAGGCCCTTAGCGGATCTCATCCATTTTCTCAAGAGACCCAGTACTTC.

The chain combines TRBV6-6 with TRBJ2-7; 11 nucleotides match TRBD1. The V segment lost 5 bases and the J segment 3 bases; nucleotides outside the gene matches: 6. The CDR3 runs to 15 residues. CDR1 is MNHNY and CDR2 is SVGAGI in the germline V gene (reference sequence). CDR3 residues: CASSKRTGGLYEQYF. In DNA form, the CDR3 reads TGTGCCAGCAGTAAAAGGACAGGGGGCCTCTACGAGCAGTACTTC.

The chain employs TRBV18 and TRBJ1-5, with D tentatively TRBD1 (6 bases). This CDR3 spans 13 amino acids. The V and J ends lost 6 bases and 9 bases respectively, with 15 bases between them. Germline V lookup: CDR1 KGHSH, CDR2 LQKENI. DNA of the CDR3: TGTGCCAGCTCGAACCGGGGGGGCGGGCCCCAGCATTTT. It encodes CASSNRGGGPQHF.

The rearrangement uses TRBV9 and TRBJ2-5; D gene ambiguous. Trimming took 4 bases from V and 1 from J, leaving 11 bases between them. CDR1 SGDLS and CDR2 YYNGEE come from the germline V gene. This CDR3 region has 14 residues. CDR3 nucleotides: TGTGCCAGCAGCCCCAGACCGGGCCAAGAGACCCAGTACTTC. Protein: CASSPRPGQETQYF.

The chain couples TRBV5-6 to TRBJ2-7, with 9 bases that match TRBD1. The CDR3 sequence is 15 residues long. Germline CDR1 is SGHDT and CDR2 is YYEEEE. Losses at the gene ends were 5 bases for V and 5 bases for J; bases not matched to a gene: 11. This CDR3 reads CASSLPGQGPNEQYF. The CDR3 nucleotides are TGTGCCAGCAGTCTGCCGGGACAGGGTCCTAACGAGCAGTACTTC.

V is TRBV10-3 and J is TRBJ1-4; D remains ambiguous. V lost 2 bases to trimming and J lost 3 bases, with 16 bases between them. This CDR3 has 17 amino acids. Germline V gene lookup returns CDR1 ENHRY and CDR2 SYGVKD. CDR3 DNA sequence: TGTGCCATCAGTGAGCCCACGCAAGGTGTCGCTAATGAAAAACTGTTTTTT. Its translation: CAISEPTQGVANEKLFF.

CDR3 in DNA: TGTGCCAGCAGCTTGGAAGTGGTGGTCGGGCGGGATGACAATGAGCAGTTCTTC. This sequence encodes CASSLEVVVGRDDNEQFF. The chain combines TRBV5-4 with TRBJ2-1, with D perhaps TRBD2 (6 bases). The CDR3 sequence is 18 residues long. Germline CDR1 reads SGHNT; CDR2 reads YYREEE (reference sequence). Trimming cost V 0 bases and J 5 bases, with 21 bases left between them. The full variable domain, in which reference TRBV5-4 and TRBJ2-1 provide the parts outside the CDR3, is ETGVTQSPTHLIKTRGQQVTLRCSSQSGHNTVSWYQQALGQGPQFIFQYYREEENGRGNFPPRFSGLQFPNYSSELNVNALELDDSALYLCASSLEVVVGRDDNEQFFGPGTRLTVL.

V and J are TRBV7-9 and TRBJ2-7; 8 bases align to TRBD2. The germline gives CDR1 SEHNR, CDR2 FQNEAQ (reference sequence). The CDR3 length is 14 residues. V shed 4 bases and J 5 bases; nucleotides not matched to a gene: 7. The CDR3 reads CASSSEREFDEQYF. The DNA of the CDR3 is TGTGCCAGCAGCTCCGAGCGGGAGTTCGACGAGCAGTACTTC.

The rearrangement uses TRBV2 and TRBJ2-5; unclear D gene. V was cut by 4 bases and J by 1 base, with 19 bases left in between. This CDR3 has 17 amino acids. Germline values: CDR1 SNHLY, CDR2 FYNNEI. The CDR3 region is CASSVADSSAFQETQYF. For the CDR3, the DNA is TGTGCCAGCAGTGTGGCAGACTCCTCGGCGTTCCAAGAGACCCAGTACTTC. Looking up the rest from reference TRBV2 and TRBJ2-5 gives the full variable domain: EPEVTQTPSHQVTQMGQEVILRCVPISNHLYFYWYRQILGQKVEFLVSFYNNEISEKSEIFDDQFSVERPDGSNFTLKIRSTKLEDSAMYFCASSVADSSAFQETQYFGPGTRLLVL.

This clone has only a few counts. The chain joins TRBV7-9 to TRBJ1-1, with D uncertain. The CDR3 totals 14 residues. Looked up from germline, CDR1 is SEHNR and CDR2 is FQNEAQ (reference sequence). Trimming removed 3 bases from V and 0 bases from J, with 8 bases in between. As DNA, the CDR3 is TGTGCCAGCAGCTTGAGGACGGTGAACACTGAAGCTTTCTTT. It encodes CASSLRTVNTEAFF. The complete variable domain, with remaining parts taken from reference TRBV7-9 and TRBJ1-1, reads DTGVSQNPRHKITKRGQNVTFRCDPISEHNRLYWYRQTLGQGPEFLTYFQNEAQLEKSRLLSDRFSAERPKGSFSTLEIQRTEQGDSAMYLCASSLRTVNTEAFFGQGTRLTVV.

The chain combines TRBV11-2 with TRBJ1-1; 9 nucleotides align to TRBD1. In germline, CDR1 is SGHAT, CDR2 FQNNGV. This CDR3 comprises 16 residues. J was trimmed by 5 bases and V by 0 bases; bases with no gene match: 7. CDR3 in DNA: TGTGCCAGCAGCTTAGATCCGGGGACAGGGCTAACTGAAGCTTTCTTT. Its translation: CASSLDPGTGLTEAFF.

CDR3 protein: CASSSPGTSGRDGYNEQFF. The DNA for the CDR3 is TGTGCCAGCAGCTCCCCGGGGACTAGCGGGAGAGATGGCTACAATGAGCAGTTCTTC. V gene TRBV13 combines with J gene TRBJ2-1; 14 bases are a match to TRBD2. Trimming at V came to 4 bases and at J to 3 bases, leaving 11 bases not matched to a gene. Germline V lookup: CDR1 PRHDT, CDR2 FYEKMQ (reference sequence). CDR3 length: 19 residues.

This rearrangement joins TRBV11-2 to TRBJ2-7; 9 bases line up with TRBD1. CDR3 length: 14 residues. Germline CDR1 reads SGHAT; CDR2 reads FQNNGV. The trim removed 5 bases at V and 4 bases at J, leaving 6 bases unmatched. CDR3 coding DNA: TGTGCCAGCAGCCTCGTGACAGGGGGGTACGAGCAGTACTTC. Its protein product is CASSLVTGGYEQYF.

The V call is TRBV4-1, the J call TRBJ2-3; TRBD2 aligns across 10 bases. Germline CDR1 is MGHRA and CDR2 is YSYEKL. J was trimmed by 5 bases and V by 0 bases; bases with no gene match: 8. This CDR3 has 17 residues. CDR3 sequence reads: CASSQERIAGGIDTQYF. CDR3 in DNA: TGCGCCAGCAGCCAAGAGAGGATAGCGGGAGGAATAGATACGCAGTATTTT.

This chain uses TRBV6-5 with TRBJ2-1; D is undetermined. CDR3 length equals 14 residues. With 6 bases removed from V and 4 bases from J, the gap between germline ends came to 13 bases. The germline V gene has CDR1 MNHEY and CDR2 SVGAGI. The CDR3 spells CASSPQQEYNEQFF. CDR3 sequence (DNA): TGTGCCAGCAGCCCCCAGCAGGAGTACAATGAGCAGTTCTTC.

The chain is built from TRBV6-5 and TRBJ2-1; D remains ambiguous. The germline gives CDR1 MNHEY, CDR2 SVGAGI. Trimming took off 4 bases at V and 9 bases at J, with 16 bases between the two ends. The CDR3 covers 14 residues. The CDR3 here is CASSSYDHLTEQFF. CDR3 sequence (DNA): TGTGCCAGCAGTTCTTATGACCACCTCACTGAGCAGTTCTTC.

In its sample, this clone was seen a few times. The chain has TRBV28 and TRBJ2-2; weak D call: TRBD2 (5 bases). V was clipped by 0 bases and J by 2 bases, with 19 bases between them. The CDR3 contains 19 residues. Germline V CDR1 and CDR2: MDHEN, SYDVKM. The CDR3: CASSLCIAEGQKNTGELFF. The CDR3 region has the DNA TGTGCCAGCAGTTTATGCATTGCTGAGGGTCAAAAAAACACCGGGGAGCTGTTTTTT.

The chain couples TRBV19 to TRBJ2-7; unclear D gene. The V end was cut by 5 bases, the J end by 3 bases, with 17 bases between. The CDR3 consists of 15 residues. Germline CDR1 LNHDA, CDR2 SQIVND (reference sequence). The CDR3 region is CASSAVPAHLYEQYF. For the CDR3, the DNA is TGTGCCAGTAGTGCCGTCCCGGCTCACCTCTACGAGCAGTACTTC.

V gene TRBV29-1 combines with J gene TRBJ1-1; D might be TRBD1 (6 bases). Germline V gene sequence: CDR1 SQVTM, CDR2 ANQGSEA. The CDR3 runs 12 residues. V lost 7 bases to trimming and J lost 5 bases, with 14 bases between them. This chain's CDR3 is CSGQGSGTEAFF. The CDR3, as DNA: TGCAGCGGTCAGGGGTCAGGGACTGAAGCTTTCTTT.